Each of the 20 T cell receptor beta chains below was sequenced from the same sample in a study of T cell changes during pregnancy in multiple sclerosis. Sequenced by immunoSEQ multiplex PCR; TCRdb stores in-frame clones only, minus some. Of around 35,000 clones in the sample, around 92% are singletons; the top ten hold approximately 0.5%. Material: CD4+ T cells from peripheral blood mononuclear cells, obtained after pregnancy. The receptor source for this set is a female donor with multiple sclerosis, enrolled in a pregnancy study.

The chain joins TRBV7-3 to TRBJ1-1; TRBD1 matches at 7 bases. Unmatched junction bases numbered 3, after V lost 5 bases and J lost 0 bases. CDR1 is SGHTA, CDR2 FQGTGA, per germline. The CDR3 loop spans 14 amino acids. The CDR3 sequence: CASSLGQMNTEAFF. For the CDR3, the DNA is TGTGCCAGCAGCCTGGGACAGATGAACACTGAAGCTTTCTTT.

V is TRBV7-2 and J is TRBJ1-2; 7 bases agree with TRBD1. Germline assignment: CDR1 SGHTA and CDR2 FQGNSA. With 2 bases clipped from V and 4 bases from J, the junction kept 13 bases outside the gene matches. The CDR3 is 17 amino acids. CDR3 in amino acids: CASSLTMTPGQFYGYTF. DNA for the CDR3: TGTGCCAGCAGCTTAACTATGACTCCGGGACAGTTCTATGGCTACACCTTC.

The chain is built from TRBV5-4 and TRBJ2-7, with TRBD2 matching over 7 bases. The V gene end was trimmed by 3 bases and the J gene end by 5 bases; junction bases not matched to a gene: 8. The CDR3 length is 14 residues. Germline CDR1 SGHNT, CDR2 YYREEE (reference sequence). For the CDR3, the DNA is TGTGCCAGCAGCTCGACTAGCCGGATTGACGAGCAGTACTTC. As protein: CASSSTSRIDEQYF.

The chain uses TRBV7-6 and TRBJ2-1; TRBD1 is a possible D gene (6 bases). This CDR3 has 13 residues. Trimming removed 5 bases at V and 8 bases at J, with 13 bases between. Per germline, CDR1 SGHVS and CDR2 FNYEAQ. The CDR3 DNA sequence: TGTGCCAGCAGCCAAAACAGGGTCCATGAGCAGTTCTTC. Translating gives CASSQNRVHEQFF.

V and J are TRBV7-6 and TRBJ2-2; 7 nucleotides match TRBD1. Losses at the gene ends were 5 bases for V and 3 bases for J; bases not matched to a gene: 9. Germline V CDR1 and CDR2: SGHVS, FNYEAQ. CDR3 size: 16 residues. The CDR3 sequence: CASSVTGTDHTGELFF. The CDR3 DNA is TGTGCCAGCAGCGTTACCGGGACAGATCACACCGGGGAGCTGTTTTTT.

The CDR3 sequence is CASSSPSRPGQPQHF. In DNA form, the CDR3 reads TGTGCCAGCAGCTCCCCTTCGCGGCCGGGTCAGCCCCAGCATTTT. The gene calls are TRBV6-5 and TRBJ1-5; D gene unclear. The CDR3 sequence is 15 residues long. Trimming removed 6 bases from V and 6 bases from J, with 18 bases in between. CDR1 and CDR2 from the germline V gene are MNHEY and SVGAGI.

V is TRBV4-1 and J is TRBJ2-2; a possible D gene is TRBD2 (6 bases). Germline V lookup: CDR1 MGHRA, CDR2 YSYEKL. V was pared by 6 bases and J by 6 bases, with 20 bases between. The CDR3 covers 16 residues. The CDR3 is CASSPRWGVGAGELFF. The CDR3 DNA is TGCGCCAGCAGTCCAAGATGGGGGGTGGGGGCCGGGGAGCTGTTTTTT.

V is TRBV6-6 and J is TRBJ2-7; TRBD2 matches 10 bases. Germline V gene lookup returns CDR1 MNHNY and CDR2 SVGAGI (reference sequence). V was clipped by 7 bases and J by 0 bases; unmatched bases: 9. This CDR3 contains 16 residues. The CDR3 reads CASTKGGLALSYEQYF. CDR3 coding DNA: TGTGCCAGCACCAAAGGGGGACTAGCGCTCTCCTACGAGCAGTACTTC.

The chain joins TRBV11-2 to TRBJ1-1, with TRBD1 matching 9 bases. V lost 9 bases to trimming and J lost 4 bases; unmatched junction nucleotides: 12. Germline CDR1 and CDR2: SGHAT and FQNNGV. The CDR3 is made up of 15 amino acids. The CDR3, as DNA: TGTGCCAGTGGGAGTGGGGGACAGGGACGCACTGAAGCTTTCTTT. Translation: CASGSGGQGRTEAFF.

CDR3 nucleotides: TGTGCCAGCTCACCAACGACAGGTTGGACTGAAGCTTTCTTT. Protein product: CASSPTTGWTEAFF. V is TRBV18 and J is TRBJ1-1; perhaps TRBD1 as D (6 bases). This CDR3 comprises 14 residues. Looked up from germline, CDR1 is KGHSH and CDR2 is LQKENI. V lost 2 bases and J lost 5, with 12 bases in between. Supplemented by reference TRBV18 and TRBJ1-1, the full variable domain reads NAGVMQNPRHLVRRRGQEARLRCSPMKGHSHVYWYRQLPEEGLKFMVYLQKENIIDESGMPKERFSAEFPKEGPSILRIQQVVRGDSAAYFCASSPTTGWTEAFFGQGTRLTVV.

The chain links TRBV6-5 to TRBJ2-1; TRBD2 agrees at 13 bases. The CDR3 sequence is 15 residues long. The V gene end was trimmed by 5 bases and the J gene end by 9 bases; junction bases not matched to a gene: 7. CDR1 MNHEY and CDR2 SVGAGI come from the germline V gene. CDR3 in amino acids: CASSRLAGGPTEQFF. In DNA, the CDR3 is TGTGCCAGCAGTCGACTAGCGGGAGGCCCCACTGAGCAGTTCTTC.

The chain has TRBV9 and TRBJ2-1; TRBD2 matches 8 bases. This CDR3 is built from 14 residues. Germline CDR1 and CDR2: SGDLS and YYNGEE. With 3 bases clipped from V and 9 bases from J, the junction kept 8 bases outside the gene matches. The CDR3 coding sequence is TGTGCCAGCAGCGGACCGGGACTAGTTCGTGAGCAGTTCTTC. Translating it yields CASSGPGLVREQFF.

The rearrangement joins TRBV25-1 to TRBJ1-5, with unresolved D. CDR1 and CDR2 from the germline V gene are MGHDK and SYGVNS. V shed 1 base and J shed 2 bases, with 12 bases lying between them. The CDR3 consists of 16 residues. CDR3 bases: TGTGCCAGCAGTGAATCGAGGGCCGCGGGCAATCAGCCCCAGCATTTT. It specifies CASSESRAAGNQPQHF. The entire variable domain, with the rest obtained from reference TRBV25-1 and TRBJ1-5, is as follows: EADIYQTPRYLVIGTGKKITLECSQTMGHDKMYWYQQDPGMELHLIHYSYGVNSTEKGDLSSESTVSRIRTEHFPLTLESARPSHTSQYLCASSESRAAGNQPQHFGDGTRLSIL.

This chain uses TRBV5-1 with TRBJ2-1, with 8 bases lining up with TRBD2. The CDR3 has 19 residues. Germline values: CDR1 SGHRS, CDR2 YFSETQ. With V trimmed by 0 bases and J by 4 bases, 15 bases remained unmatched. The CDR3 spells CASSLGSSGAGEWYNEQFF. In nucleotides, the CDR3 is TGCGCCAGCAGCTTGGGGAGTAGCGGGGCGGGAGAATGGTACAATGAGCAGTTCTTC.

This chain uses TRBV7-2 with TRBJ2-3, with 12 bases matching TRBD2. The CDR3 runs 17 residues. V shed 4 bases, J shed 2 bases, and the junction held 7 bases outside the gene matches. CDR1 is SGHTA and CDR2 is FQGNSA in the germline V gene. In DNA, the CDR3 is TGTGCCAGCAGCTCCGGACTAGCGGGGCCATTCACAGATACGCAGTATTTT. Protein product: CASSSGLAGPFTDTQYF.

The chain is built from TRBV7-3 and TRBJ2-5, with 7 bases aligning to TRBD1. Germline CDR1 and CDR2: SGHTA and FQGTGA. The CDR3 runs to 13 residues. With V trimmed by 5 bases and J by 2 bases, 2 bases remained unmatched. The CDR3 region has the DNA TGTGCCAGCAGCCTGGACAGGCAAGAGACCCAGTACTTC. Protein: CASSLDRQETQYF.

The gene calls are TRBV28 and TRBJ2-7; D may be TRBD1 (6 bases). The CDR3 spans 15 residues. Germline V lookup: CDR1 MDHEN, CDR2 SYDVKM. CDR3 amino acids: CASSPMGQGIPQLRV. CDR3 sequence (DNA): TGTGCCAGCAGTCCGATGGGGCAGGGGATCCCCCAACTACGGGTC.

This chain connects TRBV5-1 to TRBJ2-4; D remains ambiguous. This CDR3 is built from 14 residues. The germline V gene encodes CDR1 SGHRS and CDR2 YFSETQ. V lost 2 bases to trimming and J lost 5 bases, with 11 bases between them. This chain's CDR3 is CASSFGPGENIQYF. In nucleotides, the CDR3 is TGCGCCAGCAGCTTTGGGCCCGGCGAAAACATTCAGTACTTC.

The chain is built from TRBV6-5 and TRBJ2-2; D possibly corresponds to TRBD2 (6 bases). The CDR3 has 15 residues. The germline V gene has CDR1 MNHEY and CDR2 SVGAGI. With 6 bases removed from V and 6 bases from J, the gap between germline ends came to 17 bases. This CDR3 is CASSPDGGRSGELFF. Written as DNA, the CDR3 is TGTGCCAGCAGCCCCGACGGAGGGAGGTCCGGGGAGCTGTTTTTT.

The J gene is TRBJ2-7, the V gene TRBV5-1; 9 bases agree with TRBD1. The V segment lost 4 bases and the J segment 6 bases; nucleotides outside the gene matches: 11. In germline, CDR1 is SGHRS, CDR2 YFSETQ. The length of the CDR3 is 15 residues. The CDR3 bases are TGCGCCAGCAGCGTCCTCGACAGGGGGGGTCTCGAGCAGTACTTC. Translation: CASSVLDRGGLEQYF. Together with reference TRBV5-1 and TRBJ2-7, the CDR3 gives the full variable domain: KAGVTQTPRYLIKTRGQQVTLSCSPISGHRSVSWYQQTPGQGLQFLFEYFSETQRNKGNFPGRFSGRQFSNSRSEMNVSTLELGDSALYLCASSVLDRGGLEQYFGPGTRLTVT.